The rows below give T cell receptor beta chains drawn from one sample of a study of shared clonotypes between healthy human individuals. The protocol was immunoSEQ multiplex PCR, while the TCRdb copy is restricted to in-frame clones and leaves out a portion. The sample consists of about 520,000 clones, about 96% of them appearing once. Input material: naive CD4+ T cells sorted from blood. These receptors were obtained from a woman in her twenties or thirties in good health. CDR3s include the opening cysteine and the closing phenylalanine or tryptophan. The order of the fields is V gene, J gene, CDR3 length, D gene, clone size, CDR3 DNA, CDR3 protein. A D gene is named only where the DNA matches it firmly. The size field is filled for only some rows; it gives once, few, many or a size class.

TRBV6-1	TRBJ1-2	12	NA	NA	TGTGCCAGCAGGTGGGGTGAGGATGGCTACACCTTC	CASRWGEDGYTF
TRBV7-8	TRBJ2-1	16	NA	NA	TGTGCCAGCAGCTTAGAGCGGTTCCGCTCCTACAATGAGCAGTTCTTC	CASSLERFRSYNEQFF
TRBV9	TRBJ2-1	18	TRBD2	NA	TGTGCCAGCAGCGGAACCTCGGGACTAGCGGGACCCTACAATGAGCAGTTCTTC	CASSGTSGLAGPYNEQFF
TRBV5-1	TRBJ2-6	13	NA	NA	TGCGCCAGCAGCCCAGGGGATGTCAACGTCCTGACTTTC	CASSPGDVNVLTF
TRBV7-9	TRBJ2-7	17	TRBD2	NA	TGTGCCAGCAGCTTAGCGGGATCTAGCGGGAGGCTCTACGAGCAGTACTTC	CASSLAGSSGRLYEQYF
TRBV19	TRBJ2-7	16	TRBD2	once	TGTGCCAGTAGTAATTCACTAGCGGGACCCTCCTACGAGCAGTACTTC	CASSNSLAGPSYEQYF
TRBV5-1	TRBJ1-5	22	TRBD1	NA	TGCGCCAGCAGCTCCACCCGACAGGGGACGGAAGAAATGACAGGACACAATCAGCCCCAGCATTTT	CASSSTRQGTEEMTGHNQPQHF
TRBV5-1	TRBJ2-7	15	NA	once	TGCGCCAGCAGGCTGGGACATACCATCTCCTACGAGCAGTACTTC	CASRLGHTISYEQYF
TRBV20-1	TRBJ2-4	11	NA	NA	TGCAGTGCTCCCGACACAAACATTCAGTACTTC	CSAPDTNIQYF
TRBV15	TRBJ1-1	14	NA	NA	TGTGCCACCAGCAGAGATCGAGCGAACACTGAAGCTTTCTTT	CATSRDRANTEAFF
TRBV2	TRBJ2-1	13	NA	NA	TGTGCCAGCAAGGCAGGGGGGGACAATGAGCAGTTCTTC	CASKAGGDNEQFF
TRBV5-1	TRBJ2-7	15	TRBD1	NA	TGCGCCAGCAGCCGGAGGGGACAGGGGACCTACGAGCAGTACTTC	CASSRRGQGTYEQYF
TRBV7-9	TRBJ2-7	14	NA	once	TGTGCCAGCAGCTTCCCCCCCTCTCGGAAGGAGCAGTACTTC	CASSFPPSRKEQYF
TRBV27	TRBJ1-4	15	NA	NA	TGTGCCAGCAGTACACACAGGGCCTCTAATGAAAAACTGTTTTTT	CASSTHRASNEKLFF
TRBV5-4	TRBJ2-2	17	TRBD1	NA	TGTGCCAGCAGTTCAGTTCGGTACAGGGGTAACACCGGGGAGCTGTTTTTT	CASSSVRYRGNTGELFF
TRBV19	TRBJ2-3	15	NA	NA	TGTGCCAGTGCGCCGTGGGGGGAGGGCACAGATACGCAGTATTTT	CASAPWGEGTDTQYF
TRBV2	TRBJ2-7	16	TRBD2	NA	TGTGCCAGCAGTGCCCAGACTAGCGGGGGAACCTACGAGCAGTACTTC	CASSAQTSGGTYEQYF
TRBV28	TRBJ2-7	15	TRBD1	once	TGTGCCAGCAGAGGGGGCACAGCACTTGCCTACGAGCAGTACTTC	CASRGGTALAYEQYF
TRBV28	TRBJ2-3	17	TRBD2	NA	TGTGCCAGCAGCCAGTGGGCCGCTAGCGGGAGCTCAGATACGCAGTATTTT	CASSQWAASGSSDTQYF
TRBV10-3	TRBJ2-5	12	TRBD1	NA	TGTGCCATCAAGACAGGGGGGGAGACCCAGTACTTC	CAIKTGGETQYF
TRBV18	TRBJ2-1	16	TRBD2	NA	TGTGCCAGCTCTCTACCGGGACTAGCGGTTTACAATGAGCAGTTCTTC	CASSLPGLAVYNEQFF
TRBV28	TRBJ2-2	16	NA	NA	TGTGCCAGCAGAGCGCTTGGGGCGGCCCAGTCTGGGGAGCTGTTTTTT	CASRALGAAQSGELFF
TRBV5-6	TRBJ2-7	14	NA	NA	TGTGCCAGCAGCCCCGGACCCCAAGTCGACGAGCAGTACTTC	CASSPGPQVDEQYF
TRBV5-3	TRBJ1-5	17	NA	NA	TGTGCCAGACCACATCTTTGGGGACTTGAGGGTGGTCAGCCCCAGCATTTT	CARPHLWGLEGGQPQHF
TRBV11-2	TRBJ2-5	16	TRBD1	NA	TGTGCCAGCAGCTTAGTAGGAGTCAGGGGGCTGGAAGAGCAGTACTTC	CASSLVGVRGLEEQYF
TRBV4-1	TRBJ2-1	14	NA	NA	TGCGCCAGCAGCCAAGCGGACTGGGGCAGCCTGCAGTTCTTC	CASSQADWGSLQFF
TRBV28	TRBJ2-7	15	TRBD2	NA	TGTGCCAGCAGTCCTCTAGCGGGAGGAGGCTACGAGCAGTACTTC	CASSPLAGGGYEQYF
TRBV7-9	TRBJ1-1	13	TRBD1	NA	TGTGCCAGCAGCGCCTCAGGGGGCACTGAAGCTTTCTTT	CASSASGGTEAFF
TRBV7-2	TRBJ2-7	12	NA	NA	TGTGCCAGCAGCTTCAGGGCGGGAGAGCAGTACTTC	CASSFRAGEQYF
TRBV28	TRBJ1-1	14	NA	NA	TGTGCCAGCAGTTGGGGGACCGCAAACACTGAAGCTTTCTTT	CASSWGTANTEAFF
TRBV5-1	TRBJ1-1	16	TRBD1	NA	TGCGCCAGCAGCTTGCTACAGGGGCATATGAACACTGAAGCTTTCTTT	CASSLLQGHMNTEAFF